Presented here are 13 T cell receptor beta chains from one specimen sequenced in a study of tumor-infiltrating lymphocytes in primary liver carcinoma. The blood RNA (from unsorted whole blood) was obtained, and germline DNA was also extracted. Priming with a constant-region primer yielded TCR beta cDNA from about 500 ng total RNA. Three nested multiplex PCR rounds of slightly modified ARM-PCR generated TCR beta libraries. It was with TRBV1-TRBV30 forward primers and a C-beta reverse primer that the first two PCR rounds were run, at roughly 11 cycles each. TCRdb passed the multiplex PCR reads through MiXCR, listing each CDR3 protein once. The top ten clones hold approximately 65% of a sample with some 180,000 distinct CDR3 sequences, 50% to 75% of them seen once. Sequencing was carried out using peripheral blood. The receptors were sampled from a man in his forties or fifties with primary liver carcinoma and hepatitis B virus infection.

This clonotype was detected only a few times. This CDR3 reads CASRRLAGVAGELFF. The CDR3 coding sequence is TGTGCCAGCAGAAGACTAGCGGGAGTGGCCGGGGAGCTGTTTTTT. The V call is TRBV6-2 or TRBV6-3, the J call TRBJ2-2; 12 bases map to TRBD2. This CDR3 is built from 15 residues. With V trimmed by 6 bases and J by 6 bases, 5 bases remained unmatched. Germline V gene sequence: CDR1 MNHEY, CDR2 SVGEGT.

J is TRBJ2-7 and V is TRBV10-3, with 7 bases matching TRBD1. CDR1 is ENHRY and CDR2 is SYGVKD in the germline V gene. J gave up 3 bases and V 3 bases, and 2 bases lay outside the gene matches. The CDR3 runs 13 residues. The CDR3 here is CAISEGTDYEQYF. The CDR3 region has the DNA TGTGCCATCAGTGAAGGGACAGACTACGAGCAGTACTTC.

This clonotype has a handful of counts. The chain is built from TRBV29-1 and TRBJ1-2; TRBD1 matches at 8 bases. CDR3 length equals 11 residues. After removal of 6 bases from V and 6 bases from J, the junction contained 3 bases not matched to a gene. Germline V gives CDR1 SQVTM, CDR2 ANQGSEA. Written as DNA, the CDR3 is TGCAGCGTGGACAGGGAGGATGGCTACACCTTC. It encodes CSVDREDGYTF.

The CDR3 spells CASRPQPGGRTGNEQFF. For the CDR3, the DNA is TGTGCCAGCAGACCCCAGCCGGGGGGGAGGACCGGTAATGAGCAGTTCTTC. V is TRBV4-2 and J is TRBJ2-1; TRBD2 agrees at 8 bases. The V segment lost 6 bases and the J segment 7 bases; nucleotides outside the gene matches: 17. Germline V lookup: CDR1 LGHNA, CDR2 YNFKEQ. The CDR3 extends over 17 amino acids.

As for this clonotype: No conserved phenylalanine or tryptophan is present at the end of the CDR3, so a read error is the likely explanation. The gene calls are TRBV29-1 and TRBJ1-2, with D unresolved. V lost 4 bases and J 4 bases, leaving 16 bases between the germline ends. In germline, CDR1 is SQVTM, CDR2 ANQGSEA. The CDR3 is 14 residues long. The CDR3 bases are TGCAGCGTTGTTAACCAGATTTCCCTCTATGGCTACACCATA. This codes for CSVVNQISLYGYTI.

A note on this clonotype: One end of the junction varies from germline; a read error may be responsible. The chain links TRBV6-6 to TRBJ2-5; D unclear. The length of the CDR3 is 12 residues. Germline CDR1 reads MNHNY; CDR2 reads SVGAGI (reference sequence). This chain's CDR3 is CTSSHNQETQYF. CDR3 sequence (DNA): TGTACCAGCAGTCATAACCAAGAGACCCAGTACTTC.

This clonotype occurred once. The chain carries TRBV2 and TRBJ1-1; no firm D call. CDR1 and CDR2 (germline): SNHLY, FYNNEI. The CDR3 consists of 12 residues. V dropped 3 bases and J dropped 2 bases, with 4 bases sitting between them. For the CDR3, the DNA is TGTGCCAGCAGTGATAGTAACACTGAAGCTTTCTTT. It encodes CASSDSNTEAFF.

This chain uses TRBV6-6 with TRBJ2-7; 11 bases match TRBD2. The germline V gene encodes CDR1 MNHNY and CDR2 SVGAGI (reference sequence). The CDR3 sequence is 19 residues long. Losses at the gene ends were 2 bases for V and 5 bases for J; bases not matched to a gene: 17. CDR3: CASSYLGPYLAGGSHEQYF. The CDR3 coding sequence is TGTGCCAGCAGTTACCTTGGACCTTATCTAGCGGGAGGAAGCCACGAGCAGTACTTC.

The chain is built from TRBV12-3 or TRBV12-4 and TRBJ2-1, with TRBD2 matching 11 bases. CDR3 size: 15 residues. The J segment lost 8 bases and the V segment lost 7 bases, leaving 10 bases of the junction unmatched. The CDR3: CASNLSGRAVDEQFF. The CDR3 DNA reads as TGTGCCAGCAACCTTAGCGGGAGGGCCGTCGATGAGCAGTTCTTC.

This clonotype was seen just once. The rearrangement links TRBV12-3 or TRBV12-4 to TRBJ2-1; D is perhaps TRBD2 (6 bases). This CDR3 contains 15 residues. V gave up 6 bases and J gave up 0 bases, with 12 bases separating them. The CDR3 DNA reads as TGTGCCAGCAGCCGTAGGGGAGGCTCCTACAATGAGCAGTTCTTC. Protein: CASSRRGGSYNEQFF.

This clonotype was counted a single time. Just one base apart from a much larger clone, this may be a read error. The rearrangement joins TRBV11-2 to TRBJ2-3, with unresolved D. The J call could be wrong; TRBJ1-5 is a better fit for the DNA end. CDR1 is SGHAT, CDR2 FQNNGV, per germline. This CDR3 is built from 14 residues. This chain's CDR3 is CASSQDQLADTQHF. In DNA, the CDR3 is TGCGCCAGCAGCCAAGACCAATTGGCAGATACGCAGCATTTT.

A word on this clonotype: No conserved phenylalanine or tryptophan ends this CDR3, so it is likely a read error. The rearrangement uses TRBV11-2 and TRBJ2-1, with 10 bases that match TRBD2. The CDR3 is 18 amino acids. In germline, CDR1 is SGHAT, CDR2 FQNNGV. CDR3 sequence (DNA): TGTACCAGCAGCCAAGGGGCCCCAGCGGGAGGGCCTAACAATGAGCAGTTCTCC. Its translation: CTSSQGAPAGGPNNEQFS.

CDR3 protein: CASSMGQPQHF. The CDR3 region has the DNA TGTGCCAGCAGCATGGGACAGCCCCAGCATTTT. J is TRBJ1-5 and V is TRBV6-2 or TRBV6-3; D ambiguous. Germline V CDR1 and CDR2: MNHEY, SVGEGT. Between the trimmed V and J ends, which lost 6 bases and 7 bases, there was a span of 7 bases. The length of the CDR3 is 11 residues.